This TCR beta chain was captured by sequencing in a study of blood T cell repertoires in COVID-19. At the level of the study: Acute-phase and convalescent COVID-19 samples originated in the United States, Italy and Spain. The analysed material was cDNA or gDNA that came from T cells, B-cell-depleted T cells, or PBMCs.

Original analysis: Scientists estimated how many nucleated cells there were by amplifying reference gene primers. Using immunoSEQ multiplex PCR, the repertoire was profiled, and TCRdb retains in-frame clones only, with some absent. The DNA was the basis for D and trimming; V, J and clone size are from that table. The data hold nearly 35,000 clones, with around nine tenths observed a single time. V was shortened by 0 bases and J by 1 base, with 6 bases between the two germline ends. CDR3 length: 14 residues. Germline-derived CDR1 and CDR2 are LGHNA and YNFKEQ. The chain is built from TRBV4-2 and TRBJ1-1; D ambiguous. Specimen: peripheral blood. This sequence was found in an older man with acute or convalescent COVID-19. DNA for the CDR3: TGTGCCAGCAGCCAAGATCCCGGGAACACTGAAGCTTTCTTT. Amino acids: CASSQDPGNTEAFF.